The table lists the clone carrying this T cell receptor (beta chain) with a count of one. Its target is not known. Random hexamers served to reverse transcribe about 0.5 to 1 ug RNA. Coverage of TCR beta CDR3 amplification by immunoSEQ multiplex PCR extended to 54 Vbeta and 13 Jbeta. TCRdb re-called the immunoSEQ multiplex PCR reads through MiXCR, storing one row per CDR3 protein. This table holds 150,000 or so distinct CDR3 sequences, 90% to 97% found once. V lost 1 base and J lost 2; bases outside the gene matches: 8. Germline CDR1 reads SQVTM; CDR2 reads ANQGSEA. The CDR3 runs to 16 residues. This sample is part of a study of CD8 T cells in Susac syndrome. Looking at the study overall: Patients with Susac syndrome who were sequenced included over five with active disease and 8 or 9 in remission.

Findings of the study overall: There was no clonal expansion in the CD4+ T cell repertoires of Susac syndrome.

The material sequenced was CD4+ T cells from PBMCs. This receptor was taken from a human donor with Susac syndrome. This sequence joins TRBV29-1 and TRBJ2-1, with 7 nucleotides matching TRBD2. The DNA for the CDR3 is TGCAGCGTTGAAGGGGGGGGAACCGGCACCTACAATGAGCAGTTCTTC. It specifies CSVEGGGTGTYNEQFF.